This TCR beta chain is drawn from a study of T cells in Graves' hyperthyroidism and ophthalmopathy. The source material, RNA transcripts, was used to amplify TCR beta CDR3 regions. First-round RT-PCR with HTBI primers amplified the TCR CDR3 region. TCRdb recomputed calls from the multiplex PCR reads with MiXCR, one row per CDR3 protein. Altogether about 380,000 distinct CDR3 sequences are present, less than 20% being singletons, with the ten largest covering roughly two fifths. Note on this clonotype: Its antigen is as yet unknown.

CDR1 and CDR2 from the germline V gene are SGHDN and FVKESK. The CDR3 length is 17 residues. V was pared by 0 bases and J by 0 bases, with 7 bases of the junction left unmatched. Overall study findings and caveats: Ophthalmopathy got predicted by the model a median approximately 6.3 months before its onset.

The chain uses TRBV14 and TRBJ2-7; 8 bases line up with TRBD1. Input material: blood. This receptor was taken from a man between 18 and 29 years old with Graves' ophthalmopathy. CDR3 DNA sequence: TGTGCCAGCAGCCAAGACTCTGGGACAGGTAGCTCCTACGAGCAGTACTTC. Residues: CASSQDSGTGSSYEQYF.